One sample yielded the 6 T cell receptor beta chains listed below, sequenced in a study of cytomegalovirus exposure and HLA in healthy donors. PCR involved 60 Vbeta and 13 Jbeta primers. The data were produced by immunoSEQ multiplex PCR, yet TCRdb's version contains in-frame clones alone and is incomplete. The repertoire has about 220,000 clones, more than 65% of them found once; the top ten carry 0.6% to 0.7%. Sequencing was carried out using PBMCs. These receptors were collected from a man younger than 35 in good health and CMV-seronegative.

This clone was counted a few times. A read error may produce the germline difference seen at one junction end. The rearrangement uses TRBV6-1 and TRBJ1-2, with 11 bases identical to TRBD1. The CDR3 has 14 amino acids. Germline CDR1 MNHNS, CDR2 SASEGT. The CDR3 nucleotides read TGTGCCAGCAGCGAAGGGACAGGGGGGTATGGCTACACCTTC. It translates to CASSEGTGGYGYTF.

The chain is built from TRBV10-1 and TRBJ2-3, with D possibly matching TRBD1 (7 bases). V was cut by 7 bases and J by 4 bases, with 15 bases left in between. Germline V gene lookup returns CDR1 WNHNN and CDR2 SYGVQD (reference sequence). CDR3 size: 14 residues. The CDR3 DNA is TGCGCCAGCATGGGAGCAGGGGGGTCAGATACGCAGTATTTT. Its protein is CASMGAGGSDTQYF.

V and J are TRBV4-1 and TRBJ2-7; 7 bases fit TRBD2. The V and J ends lost 0 bases and 0 bases, in that order; junction bases with no gene match: 5. Germline V lookup: CDR1 MGHRA, CDR2 YSYEKL. The CDR3 has 16 residues. DNA of the CDR3: TGCGCCAGCAGCCAAGAGGGGGGGTCATACTCCTACGAGCAGTACTTC. Protein sequence: CASSQEGGSYSYEQYF.

The chain combines TRBV5-6 with TRBJ1-5; D gene uncertain. CDR3 length: 14 amino acids. Germline values: CDR1 SGHDT, CDR2 YYEEEE. Trimming cost V 1 base and J 1 base, with 6 bases left between them. In DNA, the CDR3 is TGTGCCAGCAGCTTGAGCCCGAGCAATCAGCCCCAGCATTTT. It codes for CASSLSPSNQPQHF.

V usage is TRBV6-1 and J usage is TRBJ1-1; D perhaps matches TRBD1 (6 bases). The CDR3 is 18 residues long. From germline, CDR1 is MNHNS and CDR2 SASEGT. V gave up 0 bases and J gave up 0 bases, with 17 bases separating them. CDR3 amino acids: CASSEASDSLFLNTEAFF. CDR3 nucleotides: TGTGCCAGCAGTGAAGCATCGGACAGTTTGTTTCTGAACACTGAAGCTTTCTTT.

In its sample, this clone was seen once. The gene calls are TRBV18 and TRBJ2-7, with 10 bases aligning to TRBD2. Germline CDR1 KGHSH, CDR2 LQKENI. The V gene end was trimmed by 2 bases and the J gene end by 2 bases; junction bases not matched to a gene: 15. The CDR3 is made up of 19 amino acids. CDR3 sequence reads: CASSPVPASGRLTPYEQYF. The CDR3 DNA is TGTGCCAGCTCACCAGTCCCGGCTAGCGGGAGACTAACACCCTACGAGCAGTACTTC.